The next 27 T cell receptor beta chains were all read from a single sample in a study of early T cells in non-severe SARS-CoV-2 infection. TCRdb re-called the 5' RACE reads through MiXCR, storing one row per CDR3 protein. The sample includes about 18,000 distinct CDR3 sequences, under 7.5% of them seen just once. Sequences were obtained from whole blood. The receptors were gathered from an adult who was a healthcare worker with PCR-confirmed SARS-CoV-2 infection or an uninfected control (not recorded which).

This clonotype was seen many times. This chain links TRBV5-1 with TRBJ2-1; TRBD2 aligns across 14 bases. The V gene end was trimmed by 3 bases and the J gene end by 3 bases; junction bases not matched to a gene: 2. This CDR3 contains 16 residues. CDR1 and CDR2 from the germline V gene are SGHRS and YFSETQ. This CDR3 reads CASSYGLAGGYNEQFF. As DNA, the CDR3 is TGCGCCAGCAGCTATGGACTAGCGGGAGGCTACAATGAGCAGTTCTTC.

This clonotype was seen at least ten times. One junction end disagrees with the germline gene, perhaps due to a read error. The DNA of the CDR3 is TGTGCCAGCAGGGTGGACACCTCCATCCACTTC. Protein sequence: CASRVDTSIHF. The V gene is TRBV6-1, the J gene TRBJ2-7; TRBD1 is a possible D gene (5 bases). The CDR3 loop spans 11 amino acids. CDR1 and CDR2 (germline): MNHNS, SASEGT.

This clonotype was picked up many times. This chain links TRBV5-6 with TRBJ2-4; D is perhaps TRBD1 (6 bases). Germline assignment: CDR1 SGHDT and CDR2 YYEEEE. Trimming shortened V by 10 bases and J by 0 bases, and 20 bases separated the two germline ends. This CDR3 is built from 16 residues. CDR3 coding DNA: TGTGCCCAGTACACTCAGGGGTCGTTAGCCAAAAACATTCAGTACTTC. Translating it yields CAQYTQGSLAKNIQYF.

In its sample, this clonotype was seen a few times. The limits of the CDR3 on the DNA are not certain, so only TCRdb's listed CDR3 is given. This chain links TRBV7-2 with TRBJ1-6. Germline CDR1 reads SGHTA; CDR2 reads FQGNSA. The CDR3 has 15 amino acids, counting both end residues. The CDR3 reads CASCTSSSYNSPLHF.

Ten or more counts support this clonotype. The V gene is TRBV10-3, the J gene TRBJ2-7, with 10 bases matching TRBD2. CDR3 length equals 14 residues. The J segment lost 4 bases and the V segment lost 4 bases, leaving 4 bases of the junction unmatched. Germline V gene lookup returns CDR1 ENHRY and CDR2 SYGVKD. CDR3 coding DNA: TGTGCCATCAGTGGTCCTAGCGGGAGTTACGAGCAGTACTTC. It encodes CAISGPSGSYEQYF.

This clonotype counts as medium-sized. This chain connects TRBV3-1 to TRBJ1-5, with TRBD1 as a possible D gene (6 bases). This CDR3 is 13 amino acids long. V was cut by 3 bases and J by 5 bases, with 8 bases left in between. CDR1 is LGHDT, CDR2 YNNKEL, per germline (reference sequence). The CDR3 bases are TGTGCCAGCAGCCAGGGGGCAGATCAGCCCCAGCATTTT. Translating gives CASSQGADQPQHF.

This clonotype has only a few counts. The chain links TRBV3-1 to TRBJ2-5; D gene unclear. Deletions cut 2 bases from V and 4 bases from J, with 5 bases between. Germline assignment: CDR1 LGHDT and CDR2 YNNKEL (reference sequence). The CDR3 extends over 12 amino acids. CDR3 loop: CASSQQTETQYF. The CDR3 DNA sequence: TGTGCCAGCAGCCAACAGACAGAGACCCAGTACTTC.

This clonotype was counted between two and nine times. The gene calls are TRBV10-3 and TRBJ1-1, with 7 bases matching TRBD1. The junction had 3 bases not matched to a gene; V was cut back by 4 bases and J by 1 base. This CDR3 spans 14 amino acids. Germline lookup yields CDR1 ENHRY and CDR2 SYGVKD. The CDR3 DNA reads TGTGCCATCAGTGGAAGGGGGCCGAACACTGAAGCTTTCTTT. Translation: CAISGRGPNTEAFF.

In its sample, this clonotype ranks as medium-sized. The genes are TRBV27 and TRBJ2-3; D gene ambiguous. There are 13 residues in the CDR3. V lost 2 bases to trimming and J lost 0 bases, with 3 bases between them. The germline CDR1 and CDR2 sequences are MNHEY and SMNVEV (reference sequence). The CDR3 region has the DNA TGTGCCAGCAGTTTAGGCAGCACAGATACGCAGTATTTT. Translated, it gives CASSLGSTDTQYF.

Ten or more counts support this clonotype. The J gene is TRBJ1-5, the V gene TRBV5-3; TRBD1 agrees at 8 bases. TRBV5-3 is placed among ORFs of uncertain function. This CDR3 contains 15 residues. V lost 2 bases to trimming and J lost 8 bases; unmatched junction nucleotides: 9. CDR3 residues: CARSFIGQGFEPQHF. In DNA form, the CDR3 reads TGTGCCAGAAGCTTCATCGGACAGGGCTTTGAGCCCCAGCATTTT.

This clonotype was seen at least ten times. The chain joins TRBV30 to TRBJ2-4, with TRBD1 as a possible D gene (6 bases). Germline V CDR1 and CDR2: GTSNPN, SVGIG (reference sequence). The CDR3 loop spans 12 amino acids. Trimming stripped 0 bases from V and 6 bases from J, with 6 bases between. The CDR3 sequence is CAWSVQGNIQYF. The CDR3 bases are TGTGCCTGGAGTGTACAGGGAAACATTCAGTACTTC.

This clonotype came up a few times. The chain employs TRBV6-5 and TRBJ2-1; D is possibly TRBD2 (5 bases). The CDR3 extends over 18 amino acids. Germline assignment: CDR1 MNHEY and CDR2 SVGAGI. V lost 6 bases to trimming and J lost 2 bases, with 23 bases between them. The CDR3 region has the DNA TGTGCCAGCAGACCCAAGATTTGGGTTGGGAGCACCTACAATGAGCAGTTCTTC. The encoded protein is CASRPKIWVGSTYNEQFF.

This clonotype is termed medium-sized (0.01 to 0.1%). The rearrangement uses TRBV25-1 and TRBJ1-1; D ambiguous. Trimming left V 4 bases short and J 3 bases short, with 6 bases between. CDR3 size: 12 residues. The germline CDR1 and CDR2 sequences are MGHDK and SYGVNS. CDR3 loop: CASSGFHTEAFF. CDR3 DNA: TGTGCCAGCAGTGGGTTTCACACTGAAGCTTTCTTT.

The sample holds many counts of this clonotype. The genes are TRBV4-1 and TRBJ2-7, with 13 bases identical to TRBD2. Per germline, CDR1 MGHRA and CDR2 YSYEKL. With V trimmed by 0 bases and J by 6 bases, 2 bases remained unmatched. The CDR3 loop spans 15 amino acids. The CDR3 DNA reads TGCGCCAGCAGCCAAGAAGGACTAGCGGGAGTCGAGCAGTACTTC. Its translation is CASSQEGLAGVEQYF.

This clonotype was seen repeatedly, ten times or more. The chain couples TRBV29-1 to TRBJ1-1; D call uncertain. The germline gives CDR1 SQVTM, CDR2 ANQGSEA. The CDR3 totals 13 residues. V was pared by 7 bases and J by 4 bases, with 16 bases between. The CDR3 spells CSALAGEGTEAFF. DNA for the CDR3: TGCAGCGCCCTAGCCGGGGAGGGCACTGAAGCTTTCTTT. The full variable domain, in which reference TRBV29-1 and TRBJ1-1 provide the parts outside the CDR3, is SAVISQKPSRDICQRGTSLTIQCQVDSQVTMMFWYRQQPGQSLTLIATANQGSEATYESGFVIDKFPISRPNLTFSTLTVSNMSPEDSSIYLCSALAGEGTEAFFGQGTRLTVV.

In its sample, this clonotype was seen many times. The gene calls are TRBV20-1 and TRBJ2-7; D remains ambiguous. V was trimmed by 5 bases and J by 3 bases, leaving 17 bases between them. This CDR3 is 14 amino acids long. The germline V gene has CDR1 DFQATT and CDR2 SNEGSKA (reference sequence). The CDR3 DNA sequence: TGCAGTGCTCAATCAGCCGAGGTAGGCTACGAGCAGTACTTC. This encodes CSAQSAEVGYEQYF.

This clonotype has a count of ten or more. V usage is TRBV2 and J usage is TRBJ2-3; TRBD1 or TRBD2 may be the D gene (5 bases each). Germline V gene lookup returns CDR1 SNHLY and CDR2 FYNNEI. This CDR3 has 14 amino acids. V was pared by 3 bases and J by 6 bases, with 13 bases between. CDR3 coding DNA: TGTGCCAGCAGTGACGGGGCAGGGTGGGATACGCAGTATTTT. The encoded protein is CASSDGAGWDTQYF.

The rearrangement links TRBV4-1 to TRBJ1-6, with 8 bases aligning to TRBD1. With V trimmed by 4 bases and J by 6 bases, 5 bases remained unmatched. CDR1 and CDR2 (germline): MGHRA, YSYEKL. This CDR3 spans 15 amino acids. The CDR3 DNA reads as TGCGCCAGCAGCCTAGGACAGGGCCCTAATTCACCCCTCCACTTT. This encodes CASSLGQGPNSPLHF.

This clonotype showed up many times. The chain uses TRBV6-5 and TRBJ2-1, with D uncertain. Per germline, CDR1 MNHEY and CDR2 SVGAGI. This CDR3 is built from 12 residues. V was trimmed by 6 bases and J by 0 bases, leaving 3 bases between them. CDR3 DNA sequence: TGTGCCAGCAGAAACTCCTACAATGAGCAGTTCTTC. It specifies CASRNSYNEQFF.

This clonotype was recorded many times. The chain employs TRBV3-1 and TRBJ2-3; TRBD2 matches 10 bases. From germline, CDR1 is LGHDT and CDR2 YNNKEL (reference sequence). With 4 bases clipped from V and 2 bases from J, the junction kept 3 bases outside the gene matches. This CDR3 has 15 residues. CDR3 in amino acids: CASSPGLAATDTQYF. DNA for the CDR3: TGTGCCAGCAGCCCCGGACTAGCGGCCACAGATACGCAGTATTTT.

By share of the sample, this clonotype is medium-sized. The chain is built from TRBV20-1 and TRBJ1-1; D not certain. Germline loops: CDR1 DFQATT, CDR2 SNEGSKA (reference sequence). V lost 0 bases, J lost 0 bases, and 8 bases lay in between. This CDR3 is 14 amino acids long. The CDR3 DNA reads as TGCAGTGCTAGAGAGGCAGACTTGAACACTGAAGCTTTCTTT. Encoded protein: CSAREADLNTEAFF.

V gene TRBV11-2 combines with J gene TRBJ2-5; a weak D match, TRBD1 (6 bases). CDR1 and CDR2 (germline): SGHAT, FQNNGV. This CDR3 has 15 amino acids. The V end lost 0 bases, the J end lost 0 bases, and 8 bases lay between the germline ends. In DNA, the CDR3 is TGTGCCAGCAGCTTAGAAGGGACATACCAAGAGACCCAGTACTTC. Translated, it gives CASSLEGTYQETQYF.

This clonotype was detected many times. This chain uses TRBV3-1 with TRBJ1-1; D gene ambiguous. CDR3 length: 13 residues. Trimming took off 4 bases at V and 4 bases at J, with 10 bases between the two ends. Germline CDR1 reads LGHDT; CDR2 reads YNNKEL (reference sequence). The CDR3 loop is CASSPRTATEAFF. CDR3 DNA sequence: TGTGCCAGCAGCCCACGGACGGCCACTGAAGCTTTCTTT.

This chain uses TRBV20-1 with TRBJ1-1, with D unclear. This CDR3 is built from 14 residues. CDR1 and CDR2 (germline): DFQATT, SNEGSKA (reference sequence). The V and J ends lost 0 bases and 1 base respectively, with 9 bases between them. CDR3 loop: CSARDRAANTEAFF. CDR3 bases: TGCAGTGCTAGAGATAGGGCGGCGAACACTGAAGCTTTCTTT.

This clonotype was detected many times. This rearrangement joins TRBV7-9 to TRBJ2-1; D possibly matches TRBD1 or TRBD2 (5 bases each). The V gene's germline CDR1 is SEHNR and CDR2 FQNEAQ (reference sequence). V lost 5 bases and J 5 bases, leaving 16 bases between the germline ends. This CDR3 is built from 15 residues. CDR3 nucleotide sequence: TGTGCCAGCAGCCTGAATCGGGACCCCGACAATGAGCAGTTCTTC. Amino acids: CASSLNRDPDNEQFF.

This clonotype is classed as medium-sized. The chain combines TRBV6-2 or TRBV6-3 with TRBJ1-2; D unclear. The CDR3 length is 16 residues. CDR1 and CDR2 (germline): MNHEY, SVGEGT. V lost 0 bases to trimming and J lost 0 bases, with 11 bases between them. CDR3 bases: TGTGCCAGCAGTTACTCCGAGATCGGGACTAACTATGGCTACACCTTC. Translation gives CASSYSEIGTNYGYTF.

This clonotype was recorded many times. CDR3 amino acids: CASSPPAGGYEQYF. CDR3 nucleotide sequence: TGTGCCAGCTCACCACCGGCGGGGGGCTACGAGCAGTACTTC. The rearrangement uses TRBV18 and TRBJ2-7, with 8 positions matching TRBD2. V gave up 0 bases and J gave up 3 bases; unmatched junction bases: 1. Germline CDR1 and CDR2: KGHSH and LQKENI. The CDR3 consists of 14 residues.